The present TCR beta chain was sequenced within a study of T cell responses to AZD1222 COVID-19 vaccine. To note about this clone: What it binds is not known. The junction does not match germline at one end; this may be a read error.

Findings of the study overall: Repertoires in all cases were sampled only once the peak T cell response had passed. Distributed over spike, vaccine-associated CD4 TCRs predominated at 160-218 and 743-854. Nearly half of unique spike-specific TCRs reportedly avoided B.1.351 and B.1.1.7 mutated regions.

The protocol was immunoSEQ multiplex PCR, while the TCRdb copy is restricted to in-frame clones and leaves out a portion. The sample comprises some 150,000 clones, just over 90% of which are singletons, and less than 3.5% rests with the top ten. The sample here was peripheral blood, taken on day 0 of MenACWY control vaccination. The source of this sequence is an adult in good health.

The CDR3 DNA sequence: TGTGCCAGCAGCTTAGATCCCGCCCAGTTAACAAGCTTC. It specifies CASSLDPAQLTSF. This chain connects TRBV11-2 to TRBJ2-7; D uncertain. The CDR3 extends over 13 amino acids. Germline loops: CDR1 SGHAT, CDR2 FQNNGV.